Listed below are T cell receptor beta chains from one sample, sequenced in a study of T cell repertoires in cytomegalovirus infection. Antigens of these TCRs are unknown. MiXCR, run by TCRdb on the reads, gives a single entry per CDR3 protein. The sample carries approximately 150,000 distinct CDR3 sequences, roughly 22% recorded once. The sample consisted of CD8+ T cells from cultured PBMCs, taken from culture after CMV antigen stimulation. Receptors were obtained from a human donor in good health (CMV status not recorded). Some clones in this sample may be carry-over from other donors' samples. Both conserved end residues are part of each CDR3. A D gene is named only where the DNA matches it firmly. Rows may omit the clone size; those that give it use once, few, many or a size class.

d_call	j_call	v_call	clone_size	cdr3_aa	cdr3_nt
.	TRBJ1-2	TRBV4-1	.	CASSPAWTGDGYTF	TGCGCCAGCAGCCCCGCGTGGACGGGGGATGGCTACACCTTC
TRBD1	TRBJ1-1	TRBV6-8	.	CASSHKGQGGNTEAFF	TGTGCCAGCAGTCATAAGGGACAGGGGGGGAACACTGAAGCTTTCTTT
.	TRBJ1-6	TRBV12-3/TRBV12-4	few	CASSLGSFNSPLHF	TGTGCCAGCAGTTTAGGCAGCTTTAATTCACCCCTCCACTTT
.	TRBJ1-1	TRBV27	few	CASSSTGGFTEAFF	TGTGCCAGCAGTTCAACGGGGGGGTTCACTGAAGCTTTCTTT
TRBD1	TRBJ1-1	TRBV7-6	.	CASSVGQVMNTEAFF	TGTGCCAGCAGCGTCGGACAGGTGATGAACACTGAAGCTTTCTTT
.	TRBJ2-7	TRBV12-3/TRBV12-4	many	CASSNSYEQYF	TGTGCCAGCAGCAACTCCTACGAGCAGTACTTC
TRBD1	TRBJ2-7	TRBV27	few	CASSLSRDRDEQYF	TGTGCCAGCAGTTTATCGAGGGACAGAGACGAGCAGTACTTC
TRBD2	TRBJ2-5	TRBV6-5	.	CASSGLAGGKQETQYF	TGTGCCAGCAGTGGACTAGCGGGGGGTAAACAAGAGACCCAGTACTTC
.	TRBJ1-1	TRBV30	.	CAWTVLLRYGDEAFF	TGTGCCTGGACCGTCCTCCTAAGATACGGGGACGAAGCTTTCTTT
TRBD1	TRBJ1-5	TRBV7-2	.	CASSPLTGNQPQHF	TGTGCCAGCAGCCCCCTGACAGGGAATCAGCCCCAGCATTTT
.	TRBJ2-2	TRBV7-9	few	CASSPAGGEGTGELFF	TGTGCCAGCAGCCCAGCCGGAGGGGAAGGGACCGGGGAGCTGTTTTTT
.	TRBJ1-1	TRBV6-2/TRBV6-3	.	CASSFRVTEAFF	TGTGCCAGCAGTTTTAGGGTCACTGAAGCTTTCTTT
.	TRBJ1-4	TRBV5-6	.	CASSLAFRVGGNEKLFF	TGTGCCAGCAGCTTGGCCTTCAGGGTGGGAGGTAATGAAAAACTGTTTTTT
.	TRBJ2-6	TRBV12-3/TRBV12-4	few	CASSPGLSSGANVLTF	TGTGCCAGCAGTCCCGGACTGAGCTCTGGGGCCAACGTCCTGACTTTC
.	TRBJ2-4	TRBV28	.	CASSQNRDSPLGKNIQYF	TGTGCCAGCAGTCAGAACCGGGACTCCCCTCTAGGCAAAAACATTCAGTACTTC
TRBD1	TRBJ2-7	TRBV7-9	.	CASSLGPGTGGYEQYF	TGTGCCAGCAGCTTAGGCCCCGGGACAGGGGGCTACGAGCAGTACTTC
.	TRBJ2-2	TRBV7-6	few	CARRDGTTGELFF	TGTGCCAGACGGGATGGGACCACCGGGGAGCTGTTTTTT
TRBD1	TRBJ1-1	TRBV2	.	CASSGTGGDTEAFF	TGTGCCAGCAGTGGGACAGGAGGGGACACTGAAGCTTTCTTT
TRBD1	TRBJ2-7	TRBV7-8	.	CASSLDRTYEQYF	TGTGCCAGCAGCTTGGACAGGACGTACGAGCAGTACTTC
.	TRBJ1-5	TRBV7-6	.	CASSLGSFRAHQPQHF	TGTGCCAGCAGCTTAGGAAGTTTCAGGGCGCATCAGCCCCAGCATTTT
TRBD2	TRBJ2-7	TRBV15	.	CATSGLRTSGFYEQYF	TGTGCCACCAGCGGCCTCCGGACTAGCGGGTTCTACGAGCAGTACTTC
.	TRBJ1-1	TRBV6-6	few	CASIVTNTEAFF	TGTGCCAGCATAGTAACGAACACTGAAGCTTTCTTT
.	TRBJ2-7	TRBV6-2/TRBV6-3	.	CASSYRENYEQYF	TGTGCCAGCAGTTACAGGGAGAACTACGAGCAGTACTTC
.	TRBJ1-5	TRBV4-3	.	CASSQERVAGHDQHF	TGCGCCAGCAGCCAAGAGAGGGTAGCCGGACACGACCAGCATTTT
.	TRBJ2-7	TRBV27	few	CASSLSGGSSYEQYF	TGTGCCAGCAGTTTATCGGGGGGCTCATCCTACGAGCAGTACTTC
TRBD1	TRBJ2-6	TRBV6-6	.	CASSGWTGPTGANVLTF	TGTGCCAGCAGTGGATGGACAGGGCCGACGGGGGCCAACGTCCTGACTTTC
TRBD1	TRBJ1-3	TRBV4-1	.	CASSQGVPGGTGNTIYF	TGCGCCAGCAGCCAAGGCGTCCCAGGGGGGACTGGAAACACCATATATTTT
.	TRBJ2-3	TRBV7-2	few	CASSLRGEGSTDTQYF	TGTGCCAGCAGCTTGAGAGGAGAAGGCAGCACAGATACGCAGTATTTT
.	TRBJ2-3	TRBV7-8	.	CASTLALMERTDTQYF	TGTGCCAGCACCCTGGCCCTTATGGAGCGCACAGATACGCAGTATTTT
.	TRBJ2-1	TRBV7-2	few	CASSLAGTTYNEQFF	TGTGCCAGCAGCTTAGCCGGGACCACCTACAATGAGCAGTTCTTC
.	TRBJ1-5	TRBV4-2	.	CASSQDGGSNQPQHF	TGTGCCAGCAGCCAAGACGGGGGAAGCAATCAGCCCCAGCATTTT
.	TRBJ2-1	TRBV4-1	.	CASSQGLGEQFF	TGCGCCAGCAGCCAAGGACTCGGGGAGCAGTTCTTC
.	TRBJ1-2	TRBV7-2	.	CASSLAMGWGGYTF	TGTGCCAGCAGCTTAGCTATGGGTTGGGGAGGCTACACCTTC
.	TRBJ2-5	TRBV7-2	few	CASSLAPAETQYF	TGTGCCAGCAGCTTAGCGCCAGCGGAGACCCAGTACTTC
.	TRBJ2-3	TRBV7-9	few	CASTSPDTQYF	TGTGCCAGCACCTCTCCCGATACGCAGTATTTT
.	TRBJ1-6	TRBV25-1	many	CASSEVTTNSPLHF	TGTGCCAGCAGTGAGGTTACGACGAATTCACCCCTCCACTTT
.	TRBJ2-2	TRBV7-9	.	CASSLAVDWTTGELFF	TGTGCCAGCAGCTTAGCGGTGGACTGGACCACCGGGGAGCTGTTTTTT
TRBD1	TRBJ2-3	TRBV7-2	.	CASRGGQGVSDTQYF	TGTGCCAGCAGGGGGGGACAGGGGGTATCAGATACGCAGTATTTT
TRBD2	TRBJ2-1	TRBV12-3/TRBV12-4	.	CASTTGGPYNEQFF	TGTGCCAGCACCACGGGGGGGCCCTACAATGAGCAGTTCTTC